This TCR beta chain was documented in a study of blood T cell repertoires in COVID-19. About the study: T cells, B-cell-depleted T cells, or PBMCs provided the cDNA or gDNA that served as material.

In the authors' methods: Reference gene primer amplification in the assay estimated nucleated cell counts. Method: immunoSEQ multiplex PCR; TCRdb's copy keeps in-frame clones and lacks some. V and J calls and clone size follow that table, whereas D and trimming were derived from the DNA. The sample yields more than 150,000 clones, approximately 80% seen once. Germline assignment: CDR1 GTSNPN and CDR2 SVGIG (reference sequence). This CDR3 is built from 13 residues. Trimming took 0 bases from V and 9 from J, leaving 12 bases between them. The chain has TRBV30 and TRBJ1-3; TRBD1 might be the D (5 bases). The TCR was taken from a human donor in a cohort sampled during active COVID-19. Sequences were obtained from peripheral blood. This CDR3 is CAWSVPGRGTIYF. CDR3 coding DNA: TGTGCCTGGAGTGTTCCAGGGCGGGGCACCATATATTTT. Variable domain in full (rest from reference TRBV30 and TRBJ1-3): SQTIHQWPATLVQPVGSPLSLECTVEGTSNPNLYWYRQAAGRGLQLLFYSVGIGQISSEVPQNLSASRPQDRQFILSSKKLLLSDSGFYLCAWSVPGRGTIYFGEGSWLTVV.